This T cell receptor beta chain was retrieved from a study of shared clonotypes between healthy human individuals. The CDR3 length is 17 residues. CDR1 is MNHEY, CDR2 SMNVEV, per germline (reference sequence). With 0 bases clipped from V and 4 bases from J, the junction kept 8 bases outside the gene matches. On this clone itself: The target antigen is unknown.

Findings and caveats of the study: Across a handful of donors, naive CD4 shared roughly 5%, naive CD8 more than 3%, memory CD4 more than 2%, memory CD8 over 0.3%.

Some clones are missing from TCRdb's copy, which holds only in-frame ones; the method was immunoSEQ multiplex PCR. This table has 2 million to 2.5 million clones, around 95% appearing once. This clonotype was sampled from a man aged 18-30 years in good health. Sequencing input: naive CD4+ T cells sorted from blood. This sample's subset: CD45RA+ positively selected. V gene TRBV27 combines with J gene TRBJ1-2; 10 bases agree with TRBD1. The CDR3, as DNA: TGTGCCAGCAGTTTATCGGACAGGGGGTCTTTAGTCTATGGCTACACCTTC. This translates into CASSLSDRGSLVYGYTF.